The T cell receptor (beta chain) described here comes from a study of blood T cells in healthy people across ages. Study findings and constraints: Those diversity estimates obtained from one million T cells were thought to be underestimates.

In this sample, this clonotype turned up a few times. Antigen unknown. CDR3 length: 14 amino acids. Germline CDR1 ENHRY, CDR2 SYGVKD. Healthy Caucasian individuals from Russia aged about 6 to 100 served as donors. Each donor had approximately 10 milliliters of peripheral blood drawn. They isolated at least 6 million PBMCs from each sample. It was with a sample-barcoded 5' primer and a J-beta primer mix that a second PCR of about 7 to 12 cycles was run. Each CDR3 protein gets one entry after TCRdb re-called the 5' RACE reads with MiXCR. The sample consists of hundreds of thousands of distinct CDR3 sequences, around 50% of them appearing once.

V usage is TRBV10-3 and J usage is TRBJ2-4, with D tentatively TRBD1 or TRBD2 (5 bases each). The DNA matches TRBJ2-7 better at its end, which makes the J call doubtful. This TCR was recovered from a man between 35 and 55 years old in good health. The sequenced sample consisted of blood. The CDR3 protein is CAIFSAGRDYEQYF. Here the CDR3 DNA reads TGTGCCATCTTTTCGGCGGGCAGGGATTACGAGCAGTACTTC.